This TCR beta chain was identified during a study of CD8+ T cells in alopecia areata. Extraction and reverse transcription of RNA yielded cDNA as the sequencing template. Profiled with immunoSEQ multiplex PCR; TCRdb holds only in-frame clones, not every one. The data hold 150,000 to 200,000 clones, with over 55% observed a single time. Study outcomes and limitations: In lesional scalp, particularly from alopecia totalis/universalis, clonality was higher than in normal scalp.

Details on this clone: The antigen remains unidentified.

Indicated treatment: oral pan-JAK inhibitor, 5-10 mg twice daily. This CDR3 comprises 14 residues. Trimming stripped 1 base from V and 5 bases from J, with 12 bases between. Per the germline V gene, CDR1 is LNHDA and CDR2 is SQIVND (reference sequence). The specimen was CD4+ T cells sorted from blood, collected at week 24, from a patient treated with tofacitinib. The chain has TRBV19 and TRBJ2-7; D is unresolved. The TCR comes from a human donor with alopecia areata. CDR3 DNA: TGTGCCAGTAGTATAGGGTCGAAGACGGACGAGCAGTACTTC. As protein: CASSIGSKTDEQYF.